A single sample is the source of the 2 T cell receptor beta chains below, sequenced in a study of blood T cell repertoires in COVID-19. Assay: immunoSEQ multiplex PCR; the TCRdb copy retains only in-frame clones and omits some. The table lists more than 250,000 clones, 85% to 90% of them singletons. The sequenced sample was PBMCs or T cells enriched from blood (not recorded which). These receptor sequences come from a woman aged 18-35 years who had recovered from COVID-19.

The chain employs TRBV5-5 and TRBJ1-2; 8 nucleotides match TRBD1. This CDR3 contains 14 residues. The trim removed 4 bases at V and 4 bases at J, leaving 6 bases unmatched. CDR1 is SGHKS, CDR2 YYEKEE, per germline (reference sequence). This CDR3 is CASSKDRAFYGYTF. The CDR3, as DNA: TGTGCCAGCAGCAAGGACAGGGCCTTCTATGGCTACACCTTC.

The rearrangement uses TRBV9 and TRBJ2-7, with 7 bases matching TRBD2. The V gene's germline CDR1 is SGDLS and CDR2 YYNGEE. V gave up 0 bases and J gave up 4 bases; unmatched junction bases: 4. CDR3 length: 14 residues. This CDR3 is CASSVGLAGYEQYF. The CDR3 DNA sequence: TGTGCCAGCAGCGTAGGACTAGCTGGTTACGAGCAGTACTTC.